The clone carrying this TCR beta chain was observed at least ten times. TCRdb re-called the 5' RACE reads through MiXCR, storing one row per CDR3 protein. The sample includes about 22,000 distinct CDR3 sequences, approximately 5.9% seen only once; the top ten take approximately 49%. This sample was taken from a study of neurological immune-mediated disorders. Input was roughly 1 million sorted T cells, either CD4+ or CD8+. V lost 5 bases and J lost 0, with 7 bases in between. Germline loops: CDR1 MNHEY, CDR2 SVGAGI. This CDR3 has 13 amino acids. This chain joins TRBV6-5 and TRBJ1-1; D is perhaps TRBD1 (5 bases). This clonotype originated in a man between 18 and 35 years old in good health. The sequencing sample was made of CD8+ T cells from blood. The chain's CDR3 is CASSDSLNTEAFF. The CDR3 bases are TGTGCCAGCAGTGACAGCCTGAACACTGAAGCTTTCTTT.